This TCR beta chain appears in the sequencing data of a study of Graves' ophthalmopathy and Graves' hyperthyroidism. Findings and caveats of the study: Blood also harbored most expanded thyroid clonotypes above 0.001 frequency. The model flagged ophthalmopathy progression at roughly 70% sensitivity and around 72% specificity.

For repertoire sequencing, the TCR beta CDR3 regions were amplified from RNA transcripts. First-round RT-PCR used HTBI primers; second-round multiplex PCR followed. One entry per CDR3 protein results from TCRdb running MiXCR on the multiplex PCR reads. The sample records hundreds of thousands of distinct CDR3 sequences, 40% to 50% being singletons. Exclusion criteria comprised other autoimmune diseases, uncontrolled infections, pregnancy or lactation in patients. Diagnostic conclusions were grounded in clinical symptoms, serum thyroxine, TRAb, thyroid ultrasound and orbital computed tomography. This clonotype was detected only a few times. Its antigen is not identified. The CDR3 loop spans 15 amino acids. After removal of 6 bases from V and 6 bases from J, the junction contained 13 bases not matched to a gene. The germline V gene encodes CDR1 DFQATT and CDR2 SNEGSKA (reference sequence).

V is TRBV20-1 and J is TRBJ1-5; 8 nucleotides match TRBD1. The specimen sequenced was peripheral blood. This TCR derives from an adult man with Graves' ophthalmopathy. CDR3 protein: CSARLARGQGQPQHF. In DNA, the CDR3 is TGCAGTGCCCGACTGGCCAGGGGGCAGGGTCAGCCCCAGCATTTT.